The 4 T cell receptor beta chains in this list originate from one sample, sequenced in a study of CDR3 diversity in severe acne. Using its own MiXCR run on the PCR reads, TCRdb lists one record per CDR3 protein. The repertoire has tens of thousands of distinct CDR3 sequences, around 50% of them found once; the top ten carry around a tenth. Source material: blood. The receptors stem from a male donor with severe acne vulgaris.

This clonotype has a handful of counts. The CDR3 reads CASSYSSTLRGPNSPLHF. The CDR3 nucleotides read TGTGCCAGCAGTTACTCTAGCACACTAAGGGGACCAAATTCACCCCTCCACTTT. V usage is TRBV6-6 and J usage is TRBJ1-6, with D tentatively TRBD1 (5 bases). CDR1 MNHNY and CDR2 SVGAGI come from the germline V gene (reference sequence). This CDR3 spans 18 amino acids. The V and J ends lost 0 bases and 7 bases respectively, with 19 bases between them.

This clonotype was seen at least ten times. This rearrangement joins TRBV15 to TRBJ1-1; D gene unclear. In germline, CDR1 is LNHNV, CDR2 YYDKDF (reference sequence). The length of the CDR3 is 16 residues. Trimming shortened V by 1 base and J by 1 base, and 13 bases separated the two germline ends. The CDR3 loop reads CATSRGNSGKNTEAFF. The CDR3 nucleotides are TGTGCCACCAGCAGAGGTAACTCTGGGAAGAACACTGAAGCTTTCTTT.

A single count supports this clonotype. With a much larger clone just one base away, this may be a read error. This chain uses TRBV5-1 with TRBJ2-7; D might be TRBD1 or TRBD2, each matching 6 bases. Trimming took off 0 bases at V and 6 bases at J, with 16 bases between the two ends. Per germline, CDR1 SGHRS and CDR2 YFSETQ. The CDR3 spans 15 residues. Here the CDR3 reads CASSLDRAGPCEQYF. The CDR3 nucleotides read TGCGCCAGCAGCTTGGACAGGGCGGGACCCTGCGAGCAGTACTTC. The complete variable domain, with remaining parts taken from reference TRBV5-1 and TRBJ2-7, reads KAGVTQTPRYLIKTRGQQVTLSCSPISGHRSVSWYQQTPGQGLQFLFEYFSETQRNKGNFPGRFSGRQFSNSRSEMNVSTLELGDSALYLCASSLDRAGPCEQYFGPGTRLTVT.

Of note for this clonotype: One end of the junction does not line up with germline, which may come from a read error. The chain uses TRBV20-1 and TRBJ1-1; D call uncertain. The CDR3 is 15 amino acids. Germline assignment: CDR1 DFQATT and CDR2 SNEGSKA (reference sequence). This CDR3 is CSARRGNLMNTEALF. The CDR3 DNA reads as TGCAGCGCTAGGCGAGGGAATCTAATGAACACTGAAGCTCTCTTT.